This T cell receptor (beta chain) was captured in a study of Ad26.COV2.S vaccination and SARS-CoV-2 variants. The sample's treatment: some 19 received Ad26.COV2.S at low or high dose, single or two shots; 5 received placebo; per-sample allocation not given. Sampling happened 63 days after the first vaccine or placebo injection. Whole-study results and caveats: After vaccination, reports described spike-specific CD8+ and CD4+ T cell responses as showing substantial breadth. Total T cell responses were possibly underestimated by TCR breadth and depth analyses.

CDR1 is MRHNA and CDR2 is SNTAGT in the germline V gene. V lost 5 bases to trimming and J lost 5 bases, with 10 bases between them. This CDR3 comprises 13 residues. Profiled with immunoSEQ multiplex PCR; TCRdb holds only in-frame clones, not every one. This repertoire shows about 350,000 clones, about 88% found once; its top ten account for around 3%. With respect to this clone: What it binds is unknown.

The TCR was taken from a person aged 18 to 59 who received the Ad26.COV2.S COVID-19 vaccine or a placebo. The source was peripheral blood, collected in a trial of Ad26.COV2.S vaccine versus placebo. This chain uses TRBV6-4 with TRBJ2-1; no firm D call. CDR3 in DNA: TGTGCCAGCAGTCGGCGTGGGAACAATGAGCAGTTCTTC. It codes for CASSRRGNNEQFF.